This is a list of T cell receptor beta chains from one sample in a study of blood T cell repertoires in COVID-19. Generated by immunoSEQ multiplex PCR, the TCRdb table keeps only in-frame clones and is missing some. The sample gives approximately 200,000 clones, approximately 79% of which show up once; around 5% is in the top ten. Sequenced sample: peripheral blood. The origin of the receptors is a human donor in a cohort sampled during active COVID-19. CDR3s include the opening cysteine and the closing phenylalanine or tryptophan. A D gene is named only where the DNA matches it firmly.

J | V | D | DNA | CDR3
TRBJ2-7 | TRBV28 | TRBD1 | TGTGCCAGCAGTTTTCAAGTCAGGGGGTACGAGCAGTACTTC | CASSFQVRGYEQYF
TRBJ2-1 | TRBV6-2/TRBV6-3 | - | TGTGCCAGCAGTTACTTAACGACTGCCATTTCCTACAATGAGCAGTTCTTC | CASSYLTTAISYNEQFF
TRBJ1-1 | TRBV7-2 | - | TGTGCCAGCAGCCCACTAACGGCCAACACTGAAGCTTTCTTT | CASSPLTANTEAFF
TRBJ1-5 | TRBV3-1/TRBV3-2 | - | TGTGCCAGCAGCCAAGCTGGGGGCGGTCAGCCCCAGCATTTT | CASSQAGGGQPQHF
TRBJ1-1 | TRBV7-9 | - | TGTGCCAGCAGCTCCCAGGGGAAAGCGAACACTGAAGCTTTCTTT | CASSSQGKANTEAFF
TRBJ2-2 | TRBV28 | - | TGTGCCAGCAGTTTTCGCGGACTTACCTCACACACCGGGGAGCTGTTTTTT | CASSFRGLTSHTGELFF
TRBJ2-1 | TRBV4-2 | TRBD2 | TGTGCCAGCAGCCAAGGGACTAGAACTTACAATGAGCAGTTCTTC | CASSQGTRTYNEQFF
TRBJ2-7 | TRBV28 | - | TGTGCCAGCAGATCGTCGGGGGACGAGCAGTACTTC | CASRSSGDEQYF
TRBJ2-7 | TRBV11-2 | - | TGTGCCAGCAGCCCCCCGACAATCTACGAGCAGTACTTC | CASSPPTIYEQYF
TRBJ2-7 | TRBV2 | TRBD1 | TGTGCCAGCAGTGAGGGACAGGGCGTTAACGAGCAGTACTTC | CASSEGQGVNEQYF
TRBJ1-4 | TRBV19 | TRBD1 | TGTGCCAGTAGTGGAGGGACAGCGACTAATGAAAAACTGTTTTTT | CASSGGTATNEKLFF
TRBJ2-3 | TRBV6-5 | TRBD2 | TGTGCCAGCAGTTACGTTGCGGGAGCGGCAGATACGCAGTATTTT | CASSYVAGAADTQYF
TRBJ2-7 | TRBV5-8 | TRBD1 | TGTGCCAGCAGCTTCGGGACAGGGGCAACCTACGAGCAGTACTTC | CASSFGTGATYEQYF
TRBJ1-2 | TRBV5-1 | - | TGCGCCAGCAGCTTGACCCCCGGGGTTAACTATGGCTACACCTTC | CASSLTPGVNYGYTF